The T cell receptor beta chain under discussion was sequenced for a study of high-grade serous ovarian cancer treatment subgroups. Overall study: Each sample yielded on average around 7,500 unique TCR beta rearrangements from 11,000 to 15,000 reads.

Findings of the study overall: TCR clonal relatedness correlated positively with neoantigen level. Different patients shared almost no repertoire; same-patient tumors shared roughly 0.11 to 0.85.

In regard to this clone: Its cognate antigen is unknown.

The CDR3 is 14 residues long. Trimming removed 4 bases at V and 3 bases at J, with 10 bases between. In germline, CDR1 is SGHRS, CDR2 YFSETQ. Tumor samples were obtained before definitive surgery or chemotherapy. Only in-frame clones appear in the TCRdb table, and some are missing; sequencing was by immunoSEQ multiplex PCR. The table records approximately 9,600 clones, approximately 79% of them present only once. V usage is TRBV5-1 and J usage is TRBJ1-4; D remains ambiguous. This TCR derives from a human donor with high-grade serous ovarian cancer. The source material was tumor tissue. Here the CDR3 DNA reads TGCGCCAGCAGCCCACGGTGGGCTAATGAAAAACTGTTTTTT. Protein product: CASSPRWANEKLFF.